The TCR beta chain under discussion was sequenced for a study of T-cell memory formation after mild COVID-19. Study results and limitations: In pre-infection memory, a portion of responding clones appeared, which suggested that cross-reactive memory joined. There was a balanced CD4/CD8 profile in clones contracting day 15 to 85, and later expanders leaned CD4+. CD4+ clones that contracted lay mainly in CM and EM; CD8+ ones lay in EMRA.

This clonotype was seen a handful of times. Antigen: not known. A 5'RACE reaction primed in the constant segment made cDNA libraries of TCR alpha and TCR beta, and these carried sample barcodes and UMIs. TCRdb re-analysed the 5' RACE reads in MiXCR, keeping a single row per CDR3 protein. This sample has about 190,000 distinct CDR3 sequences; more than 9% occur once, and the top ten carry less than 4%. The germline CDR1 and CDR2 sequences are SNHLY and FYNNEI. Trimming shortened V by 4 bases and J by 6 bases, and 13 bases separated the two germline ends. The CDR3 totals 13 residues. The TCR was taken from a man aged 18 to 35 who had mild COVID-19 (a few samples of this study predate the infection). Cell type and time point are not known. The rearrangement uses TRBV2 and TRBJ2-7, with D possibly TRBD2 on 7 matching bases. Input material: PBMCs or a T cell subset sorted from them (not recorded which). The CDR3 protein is CASSGWEGVEQYF. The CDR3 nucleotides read TGTGCCAGCAGTGGCTGGGAGGGGGTCGAGCAGTACTTC.